The 19 T cell receptor beta chains below all came from one sample that was sequenced in a study of cytomegalovirus exposure and HLA in healthy donors. PCR employed 60 Vbeta and 13 Jbeta primers. This table comes from immunoSEQ multiplex PCR, and its TCRdb copy is limited to in-frame clones, with some not included. The sample consists of roughly 130,000 clones, 60% to 85% of them appearing once. The sample taken for sequencing was PBMCs. The receptors were gathered from a man aged 40-49 years in good health and CMV-seronegative.

The chain has TRBV28 and TRBJ2-7; 10 positions match TRBD2. With 5 bases clipped from V and 0 bases from J, the junction kept 4 bases outside the gene matches. Looked up from germline, CDR1 is MDHEN and CDR2 is SYDVKM. The CDR3 is 15 residues long. CDR3 in DNA: TGTGCCAGCAGTCGTACTAGCGGGGTCTCCTACGAGCAGTACTTC. Translation: CASSRTSGVSYEQYF. The whole variable domain, remainder taken from reference TRBV28 and TRBJ2-7, is DVKVTQSSRYLVKRTGEKVFLECVQDMDHENMFWYRQDPGLGLRLIYFSYDVKMKEKGDIPEGYSVSREKKERFSLILESASTNQTSMYLCASSRTSGVSYEQYFGPGTRLTVT.

The rearrangement uses TRBV10-3 and TRBJ2-7; D may be TRBD2 (6 bases). The CDR3 loop spans 17 amino acids. V was pared by 7 bases and J by 0 bases, with 22 bases between. Germline assignment: CDR1 ENHRY and CDR2 SYGVKD. The CDR3 coding sequence is TGTGCCATCACCCCGGGAGTGGGGCAGACTCGCTCCTACGAGCAGTACTTC. Protein: CAITPGVGQTRSYEQYF.

V usage is TRBV7-6 and J usage is TRBJ2-1, with 14 bases matching TRBD2. CDR3 length equals 19 residues. After removal of 4 bases from V and 9 bases from J, the junction contained 17 bases not matched to a gene. Germline loops: CDR1 SGHVS, CDR2 FNYEAQ. CDR3 coding DNA: TGTGCCAGCAGCTCCAGGACGGGACTCGGGACTAGCGGGAGATCTGAGCAGTTCTTC. Protein sequence: CASSSRTGLGTSGRSEQFF.

V and J are TRBV7-9 and TRBJ2-3; 8 bases agree with TRBD1. The length of the CDR3 is 15 residues. With 4 bases clipped from V and 2 bases from J, the junction kept 5 bases outside the gene matches. CDR1 and CDR2 from the germline V gene are SEHNR and FQNEAQ (reference sequence). This CDR3 is CASSSWDRLTDTQYF. CDR3 bases: TGTGCCAGCAGCTCCTGGGACAGGCTCACAGATACGCAGTATTTT.

The J gene is TRBJ1-2, the V gene TRBV6-1, with a weak D call TRBD1 (5 bases). Per germline, CDR1 MNHNS and CDR2 SASEGT. The CDR3 extends over 16 amino acids. Trimming took off 3 bases at V and 5 bases at J, with 19 bases between the two ends. The CDR3 coding sequence is TGTGCCAGCAGTGAGTCGCAGGGCACCTTACCATATGGCTACACCTTC. Protein product: CASSESQGTLPYGYTF.

This clone was found a few times. This sequence joins TRBV10-1 and TRBJ1-1; 8 positions agree with TRBD1. From germline, CDR1 is WNHNN and CDR2 SYGVQD (reference sequence). This CDR3 is built from 17 residues. After removal of 9 bases from V and 2 bases from J, the junction contained 17 bases not matched to a gene. The CDR3 DNA reads TGCGCCAGGGGACAGGCCCCGAATCGGATCGATAACACTGAAGCTTTCTTT. It specifies CARGQAPNRIDNTEAFF.

This clone has a handful of counts. This sequence joins TRBV27 and TRBJ1-4; 10 bases fit TRBD1. CDR1 and CDR2 (germline): MNHEY, SMNVEV (reference sequence). The CDR3 loop spans 14 amino acids. Unmatched junction bases numbered 6, after V lost 6 bases and J lost 8 bases. The CDR3 coding sequence is TGTGCCAGCAGAACTGACAGGGGGCCCGAAAAACTGTTTTTT. Residues: CASRTDRGPEKLFF.

CDR3 bases: TGCGCCAGCAGCCAAACTAGCGACATGGCATACGAGCAGTACTTC. Protein sequence: CASSQTSDMAYEQYF. The V and J genes are TRBV4-1 and TRBJ2-7; 7 bases are shared with TRBD2. Germline V gene sequence: CDR1 MGHRA, CDR2 YSYEKL. CDR3 length: 15 residues. The trim removed 2 bases at V and 4 bases at J, leaving 8 bases unmatched.

The rearrangement joins TRBV4-1 to TRBJ2-3; TRBD2 matches 14 bases. V trimming: 6 bases; J trimming: 4 bases; junction bases outside the gene matches: 12. This CDR3 comprises 18 residues. Germline CDR1 and CDR2: MGHRA and YSYEKL. Written as DNA, the CDR3 is TGCGCCAGCAGTCACGGGACTAGCGGGAGTATCCGGGCAGATACGCAGTATTTT. Translated, it gives CASSHGTSGSIRADTQYF.

The chain couples TRBV4-1 to TRBJ2-7; D may be TRBD2 (5 bases). CDR1 and CDR2 (germline): MGHRA, YSYEKL. The CDR3 sequence is 14 residues long. V lost 4 bases and J lost 7, with 17 bases in between. The CDR3 spells CASSLNRGIWEQYF. CDR3 bases: TGCGCCAGCAGCCTCAATCGAGGGATCTGGGAGCAGTACTTC.

This rearrangement joins TRBV29-1 to TRBJ2-5; TRBD2 matches at 10 bases. Germline CDR1 reads SQVTM; CDR2 reads ANQGSEA. This CDR3 region has 13 residues. The J segment lost 11 bases and the V segment lost 7 bases, leaving 13 bases of the junction unmatched. The CDR3 sequence is CSASGSGSGEQYF. The CDR3, as DNA: TGCAGCGCTAGCGGGAGTGGATCGGGGGAGCAGTACTTC.

V usage is TRBV2 and J usage is TRBJ2-3; TRBD2 agrees at 8 bases. V shed 10 bases, J shed 2 bases, and the junction held 11 bases outside the gene matches. CDR3 length: 15 residues. Germline-derived CDR1 and CDR2 are SNHLY and FYNNEI. This CDR3 reads CATPTPGGPTDTQYF. For the CDR3, the DNA is TGTGCCACCCCTACCCCGGGGGGGCCCACAGATACGCAGTATTTT.

The V gene is TRBV4-1, the J gene TRBJ2-2; maybe TRBD2 (6 bases). The V end lost 1 base, the J end lost 6 bases, and 15 bases lay between the germline ends. Germline assignment: CDR1 MGHRA and CDR2 YSYEKL. The CDR3 totals 16 residues. CDR3 loop: CASSQVPGDWPGELFF. CDR3 nucleotide sequence: TGCGCCAGCAGCCAAGTTCCCGGGGACTGGCCCGGGGAGCTGTTTTTT.

This rearrangement joins TRBV10-3 to TRBJ2-7; D possibly corresponds to TRBD1 (5 bases). V was trimmed by 6 bases and J by 1 base, leaving 10 bases between them. The CDR3 is 13 residues long. The germline CDR1 and CDR2 sequences are ENHRY and SYGVKD. DNA of the CDR3: TGTGCCATCAGCAATCGACAGTCCTACGAGCAGTACTTC. This encodes CAISNRQSYEQYF.

A remark on this clone: The CDR3 end shows no conserved phenylalanine or tryptophan, and so a read error is likely. The gene calls are TRBV7-9 and TRBJ1-2; 7 bases are a match to TRBD1. Losses at the gene ends were 5 bases for V and 2 bases for J; bases not matched to a gene: 8. This CDR3 is 15 amino acids long. Germline-derived CDR1 and CDR2 are SEHNR and FQNEAQ (reference sequence). CDR3 protein: CASSLKGAPNYGYTL. The CDR3 DNA follows: TGTGCCAGCAGCCTAAAGGGGGCGCCCAACTATGGCTACACCCTC.

The chain has TRBV15 and TRBJ2-4; D might be TRBD1 (5 bases). V lost 0 bases, J lost 7 bases, and 13 bases lay in between. The CDR3 length is 15 residues. Germline loops: CDR1 LNHNV, CDR2 YYDKDF (reference sequence). DNA for the CDR3: TGTGCCACCAGCAGAGAAGTTCCCCCAGGGAACATTCAGTACTTC. Translation gives CATSREVPPGNIQYF.

The V call is TRBV4-2, the J call TRBJ2-2; D is perhaps TRBD2 (5 bases). In germline, CDR1 is LGHNA, CDR2 YNFKEQ. V was trimmed by 4 bases and J by 5 bases, leaving 11 bases between them. The CDR3 covers 14 residues. As DNA, the CDR3 is TGTGCCAGCAGCCCGCGCCCGGGGACCGGGGAGCTGTTTTTT. This encodes CASSPRPGTGELFF.

V gene TRBV4-3 combines with J gene TRBJ1-5; TRBD1 is a possible D gene (6 bases). Trimming removed 0 bases from V and 5 bases from J, with 14 bases in between. Germline V lookup: CDR1 LGHNA, CDR2 YSLEER. The CDR3 loop spans 16 amino acids. The CDR3 sequence: CASSQDTRGRDQPQHF. In DNA form, the CDR3 reads TGCGCCAGCAGCCAAGATACCAGGGGTAGAGATCAGCCCCAGCATTTT.

The chain employs TRBV15 and TRBJ2-1; TRBD1 aligns across 7 bases. The CDR3 consists of 18 residues. Losses at the gene ends were 0 bases for V and 4 bases for J; bases not matched to a gene: 12. The V gene's germline CDR1 is LNHNV and CDR2 YYDKDF (reference sequence). The CDR3 DNA reads as TGTGCCACCAGCAGAGAAGGCTACGGCAGGGGGTTGTACAATGAGCAGTTCTTC. Residues: CATSREGYGRGLYNEQFF.